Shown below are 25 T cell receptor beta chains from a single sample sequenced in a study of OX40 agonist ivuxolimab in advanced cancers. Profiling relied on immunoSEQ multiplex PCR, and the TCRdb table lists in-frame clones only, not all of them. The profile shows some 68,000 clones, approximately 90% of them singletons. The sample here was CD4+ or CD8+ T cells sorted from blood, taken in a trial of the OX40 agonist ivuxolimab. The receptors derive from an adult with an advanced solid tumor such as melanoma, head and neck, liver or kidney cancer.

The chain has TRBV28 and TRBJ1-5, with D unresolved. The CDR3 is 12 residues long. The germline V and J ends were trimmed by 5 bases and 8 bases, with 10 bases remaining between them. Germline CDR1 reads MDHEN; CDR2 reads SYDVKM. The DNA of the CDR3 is TGTGCCAGCAGTGACCCGCCGAAGCCCCAGCATTTT. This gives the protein CASSDPPKPQHF.

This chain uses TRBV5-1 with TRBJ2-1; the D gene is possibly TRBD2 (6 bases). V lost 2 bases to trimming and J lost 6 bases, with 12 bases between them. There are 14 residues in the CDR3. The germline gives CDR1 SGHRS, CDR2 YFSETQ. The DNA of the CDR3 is TGCGCCAGCAGCTTCCCCGGGACTCCCAATGAGCAGTTCTTC. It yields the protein CASSFPGTPNEQFF.

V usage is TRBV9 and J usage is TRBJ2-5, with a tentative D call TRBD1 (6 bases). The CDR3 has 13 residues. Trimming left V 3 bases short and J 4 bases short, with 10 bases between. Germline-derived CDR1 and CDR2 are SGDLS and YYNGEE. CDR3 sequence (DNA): TGTGCCAGCAGCGAGGACAGCAGAGAGACCCAGTACTTC. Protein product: CASSEDSRETQYF.

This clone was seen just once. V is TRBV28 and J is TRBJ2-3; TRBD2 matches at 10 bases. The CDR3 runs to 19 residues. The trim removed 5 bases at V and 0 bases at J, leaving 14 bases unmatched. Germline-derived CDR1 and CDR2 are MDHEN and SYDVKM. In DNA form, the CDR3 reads TGTGCCAGCAGTCCGACTAGCGGGCTGCCTTTCCTTAGCACAGATACGCAGTATTTT. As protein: CASSPTSGLPFLSTDTQYF.

CDR3 in amino acids: CASSPFADTQYF. The CDR3 DNA reads as TGTGCCAGCAGCCCCTTCGCCGATACGCAGTATTTT. The chain has TRBV7-2 and TRBJ2-3, with no clear D. Germline-derived CDR1 and CDR2 are SGHTA and FQGNSA. The CDR3 is made up of 12 amino acids. The V end was cut by 5 bases, the J end by 6 bases, with 9 bases between.

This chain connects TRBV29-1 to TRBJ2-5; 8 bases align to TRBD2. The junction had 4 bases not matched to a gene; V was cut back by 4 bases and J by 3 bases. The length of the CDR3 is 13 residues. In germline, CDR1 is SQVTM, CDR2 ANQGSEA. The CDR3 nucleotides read TGCAGCGTTGGAGGGACTAGGGAAGAGACCCAGTACTTC. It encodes CSVGGTREETQYF.

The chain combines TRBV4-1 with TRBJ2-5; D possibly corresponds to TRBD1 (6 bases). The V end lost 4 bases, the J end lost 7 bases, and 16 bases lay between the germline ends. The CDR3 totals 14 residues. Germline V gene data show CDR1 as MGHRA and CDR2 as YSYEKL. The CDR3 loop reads CASSPPGGHGTQYF. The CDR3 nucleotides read TGCGCCAGCAGCCCCCCTGGGGGACATGGGACCCAGTACTTC.

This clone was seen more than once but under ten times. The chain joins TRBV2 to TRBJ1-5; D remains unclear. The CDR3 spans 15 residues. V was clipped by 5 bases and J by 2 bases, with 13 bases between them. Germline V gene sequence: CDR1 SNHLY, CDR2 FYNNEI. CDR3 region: CASSSSRLGNQPQHF. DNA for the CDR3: TGTGCCAGCAGTAGTTCTCGGTTAGGCAATCAGCCCCAGCATTTT.

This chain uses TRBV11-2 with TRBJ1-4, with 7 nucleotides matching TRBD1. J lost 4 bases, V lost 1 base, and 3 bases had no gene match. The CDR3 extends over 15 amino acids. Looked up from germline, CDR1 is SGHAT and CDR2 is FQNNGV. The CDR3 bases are TGTGCCAGCAGCTTAGGACAGGGTCGTAATGAAAAACTGTTTTTT. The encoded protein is CASSLGQGRNEKLFF.

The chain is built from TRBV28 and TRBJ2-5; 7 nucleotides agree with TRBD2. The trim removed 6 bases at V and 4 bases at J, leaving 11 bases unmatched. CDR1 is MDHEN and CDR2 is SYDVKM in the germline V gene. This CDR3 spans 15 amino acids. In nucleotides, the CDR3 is TGTGCCAGCAGCTCCCTGGGGGAGGGCAGAGAGACCCAGTACTTC. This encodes CASSSLGEGRETQYF.

As DNA, the CDR3 is TGTGCCAGCAGCTCCCAGGTTTTATATGGCTACACCTTC. Translated: CASSSQVLYGYTF. This chain joins TRBV11-3 and TRBJ1-2; D is ambiguous. V was clipped by 4 bases and J by 5 bases, with 11 bases between them. The CDR3 extends over 13 amino acids. Looked up from germline, CDR1 is SGHNT and CDR2 is YENEEA.

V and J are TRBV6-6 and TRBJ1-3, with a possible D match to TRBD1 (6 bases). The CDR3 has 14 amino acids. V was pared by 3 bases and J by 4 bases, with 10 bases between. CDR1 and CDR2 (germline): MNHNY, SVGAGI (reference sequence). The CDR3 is CASSYRQVGNTIYF. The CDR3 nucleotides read TGTGCCAGCAGTTATCGACAGGTGGGAAACACCATATATTTT.

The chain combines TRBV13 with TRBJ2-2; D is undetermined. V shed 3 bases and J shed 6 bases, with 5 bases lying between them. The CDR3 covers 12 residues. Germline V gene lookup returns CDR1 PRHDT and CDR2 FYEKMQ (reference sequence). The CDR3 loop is CASSFASGELFF. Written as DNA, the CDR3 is TGTGCCAGCAGCTTTGCGTCCGGGGAGCTGTTTTTT.

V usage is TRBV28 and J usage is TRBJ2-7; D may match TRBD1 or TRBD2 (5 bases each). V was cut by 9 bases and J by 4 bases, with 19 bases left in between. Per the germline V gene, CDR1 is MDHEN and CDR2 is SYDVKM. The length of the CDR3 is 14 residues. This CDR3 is CASSGVKGVYEQYF. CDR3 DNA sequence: TGTGCCAGTTCCGGGGTCAAAGGGGTTTACGAGCAGTACTTC.

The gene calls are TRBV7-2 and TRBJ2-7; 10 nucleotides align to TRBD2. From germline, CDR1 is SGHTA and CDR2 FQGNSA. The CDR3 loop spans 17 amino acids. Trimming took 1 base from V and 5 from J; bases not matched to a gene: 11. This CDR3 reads CASSLGGYSGRPHEQYF. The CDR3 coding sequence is TGTGCCAGCAGCTTAGGGGGTTATAGCGGGAGGCCCCACGAGCAGTACTTC.

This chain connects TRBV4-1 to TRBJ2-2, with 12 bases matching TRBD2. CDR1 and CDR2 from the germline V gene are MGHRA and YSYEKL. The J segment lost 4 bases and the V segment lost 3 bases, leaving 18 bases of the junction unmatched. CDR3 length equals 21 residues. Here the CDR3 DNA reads TGCGCCAGCAGCCACGCCCCCGGGACTAGCGGGTGGGTGCTCGGCACCGGGGAGCTGTTTTTT. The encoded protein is CASSHAPGTSGWVLGTGELFF.

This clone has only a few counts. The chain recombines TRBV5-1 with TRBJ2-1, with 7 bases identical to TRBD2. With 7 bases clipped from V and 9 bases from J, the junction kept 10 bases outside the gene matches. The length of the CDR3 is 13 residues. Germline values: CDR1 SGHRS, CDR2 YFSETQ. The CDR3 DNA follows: TGCGCCAGCTCCTTTGGGGGGGAAACTGAGCAGTTCTTC. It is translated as CASSFGGETEQFF.

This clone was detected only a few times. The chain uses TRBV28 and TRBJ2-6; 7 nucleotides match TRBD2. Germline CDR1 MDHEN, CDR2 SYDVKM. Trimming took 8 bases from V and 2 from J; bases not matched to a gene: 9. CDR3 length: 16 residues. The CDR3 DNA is TGTGCCAGCCGCGCCGGGGGAGGGACTGGGGCCAACGTCCTGACTTTC. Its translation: CASRAGGGTGANVLTF. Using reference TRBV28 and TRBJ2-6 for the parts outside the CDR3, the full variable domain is DVKVTQSSRYLVKRTGEKVFLECVQDMDHENMFWYRQDPGLGLRLIYFSYDVKMKEKGDIPEGYSVSREKKERFSLILESASTNQTSMYLCASRAGGGTGANVLTFGAGSRLTVL.

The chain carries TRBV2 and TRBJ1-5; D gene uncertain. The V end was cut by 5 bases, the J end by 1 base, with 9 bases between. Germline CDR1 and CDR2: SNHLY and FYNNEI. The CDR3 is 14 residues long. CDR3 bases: TGTGCCAGCAGTCAGACACTGAGCAATCAGCCCCAGCATTTT. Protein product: CASSQTLSNQPQHF.

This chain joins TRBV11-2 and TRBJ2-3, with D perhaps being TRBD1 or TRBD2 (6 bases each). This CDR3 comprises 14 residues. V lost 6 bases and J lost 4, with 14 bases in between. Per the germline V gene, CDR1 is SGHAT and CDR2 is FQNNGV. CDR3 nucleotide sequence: TGTGCCAGCAGGAGGAGGGGGTTGGCAGATACGCAGTATTTT. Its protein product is CASRRRGLADTQYF. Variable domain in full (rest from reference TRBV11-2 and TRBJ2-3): EAGVAQSPRYKIIEKRQSVAFWCNPISGHATLYWYQQILGQGPKLLIQFQNNGVVDDSQLPKDRFSAERLKGVDSTLKIQPAKLEDSAVYLCASRRRGLADTQYFGPGTRLTVL.

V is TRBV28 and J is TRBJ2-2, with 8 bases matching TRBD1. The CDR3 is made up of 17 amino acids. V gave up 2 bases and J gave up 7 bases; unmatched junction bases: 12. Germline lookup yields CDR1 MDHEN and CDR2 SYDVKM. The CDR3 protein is CASSLQGPGGYGGELFF. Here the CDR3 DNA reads TGTGCCAGCAGTTTACAAGGGCCAGGGGGCTATGGCGGGGAGCTGTTTTTT. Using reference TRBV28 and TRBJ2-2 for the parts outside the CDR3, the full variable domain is DVKVTQSSRYLVKRTGEKVFLECVQDMDHENMFWYRQDPGLGLRLIYFSYDVKMKEKGDIPEGYSVSREKKERFSLILESASTNQTSMYLCASSLQGPGGYGGELFFGEGSRLTVL.

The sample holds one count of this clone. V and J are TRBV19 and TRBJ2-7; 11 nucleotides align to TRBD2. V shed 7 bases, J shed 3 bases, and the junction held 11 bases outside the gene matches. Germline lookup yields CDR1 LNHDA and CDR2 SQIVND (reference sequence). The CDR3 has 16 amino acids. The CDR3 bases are TGTGCCAGTACAAAGTGGACTAGCGGGCCTTTCTACGAGCAGTACTTC. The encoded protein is CASTKWTSGPFYEQYF.

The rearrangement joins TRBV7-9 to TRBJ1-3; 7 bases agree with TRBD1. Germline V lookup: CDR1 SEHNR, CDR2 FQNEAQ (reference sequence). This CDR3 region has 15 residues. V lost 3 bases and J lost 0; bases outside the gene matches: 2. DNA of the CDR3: TGTGCCAGCAGCTTGGGACAGCACTCTGGAAACACCATATATTTT. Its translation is CASSLGQHSGNTIYF.

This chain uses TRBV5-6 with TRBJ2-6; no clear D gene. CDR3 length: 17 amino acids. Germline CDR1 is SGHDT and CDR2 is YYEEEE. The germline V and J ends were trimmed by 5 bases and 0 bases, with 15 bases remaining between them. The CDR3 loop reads CASRPDGIFSGANVLTF. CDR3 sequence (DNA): TGTGCCAGCAGACCGGACGGAATATTCTCTGGGGCCAACGTCCTGACTTTC.

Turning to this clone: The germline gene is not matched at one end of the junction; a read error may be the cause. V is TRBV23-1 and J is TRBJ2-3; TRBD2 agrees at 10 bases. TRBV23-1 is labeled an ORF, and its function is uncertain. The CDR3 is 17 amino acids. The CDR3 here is CASSQSGASGSSDTQYF. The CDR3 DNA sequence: TGCGCCAGCAGCCAATCCGGAGCTAGCGGGAGTTCAGATACGCAGTATTTT.